This TCR beta chain is from a study of blood T cell repertoires in COVID-19. Trimming removed 0 bases from V and 8 bases from J, with 9 bases in between. Germline assignment: CDR1 SGHNT and CDR2 YYREEE (reference sequence). The CDR3 length is 13 residues. TCRdb keeps only in-frame clones here, not all; method: immunoSEQ multiplex PCR. The sample carries around 200,000 clones, 70% to 90% recorded once. The rearrangement uses TRBV5-4 and TRBJ2-1; no reliable D call. Input material: peripheral blood. This sequence was found in a human donor with active or convalescent COVID-19. The donor label of this sample is uncertain. Here the CDR3 DNA reads TGTGCCAGCAGCTTGGTGTGGAGCGATGAGCAGTTCTTC. Protein product: CASSLVWSDEQFF.